The next 26 T cell receptor beta chains were all read from a single sample in a study of T cell responses to AZD1222 COVID-19 vaccine. Only in-frame clones appear in the TCRdb table, and some are missing; sequencing was by immunoSEQ multiplex PCR. The data contain approximately 150,000 clones, approximately 91% of them singletons. Sequenced here: peripheral blood, sampled 28 days after the second AZD1222 dose. These receptors originate from an adult who received the AZD1222 COVID-19 vaccine.

V and J are TRBV5-5 and TRBJ2-1; 10 bases are a match to TRBD1. CDR1 is SGHKS and CDR2 is YYEKEE in the germline V gene (reference sequence). Trimming at V came to 4 bases and at J to 3 bases, leaving 4 bases not matched to a gene. There are 15 residues in the CDR3. The CDR3 here is CASSGGTGDYNEQFF. The DNA of the CDR3 is TGTGCCAGCAGCGGGGGGACAGGGGACTACAATGAGCAGTTCTTC.

This clone was found once. The V call is TRBV6-5, the J call TRBJ1-5; no firm D call. Trimming took 9 bases from V and 7 from J, leaving 19 bases between them. The length of the CDR3 is 14 residues. The germline V gene has CDR1 MNHEY and CDR2 SVGAGI. CDR3 in amino acids: CASGEQWPEQPQHF. In DNA form, the CDR3 reads TGTGCCAGTGGGGAACAATGGCCGGAACAGCCCCAGCATTTT.

The chain couples TRBV5-1 to TRBJ2-3, with D unclear. The CDR3 sequence is 14 residues long. Germline V lookup: CDR1 SGHRS, CDR2 YFSETQ. V was shortened by 4 bases and J by 0 bases, with 9 bases between the two germline ends. The CDR3 DNA follows: TGCGCCAGCAGCCTACATACTAGCACAGATACGCAGTATTTT. This translates into CASSLHTSTDTQYF.

The chain has TRBV5-1 and TRBJ2-1, with 12 bases matching TRBD2. J gave up 4 bases and V 3 bases, and 14 bases lay outside the gene matches. The CDR3 is 19 amino acids. Per the germline V gene, CDR1 is SGHRS and CDR2 is YFSETQ. As DNA, the CDR3 is TGCGCCAGCAGCTCAGGACTAGCGGGGCCAAGGGGGCTTTACAATGAGCAGTTCTTC. It codes for CASSSGLAGPRGLYNEQFF.

This sequence joins TRBV10-3 and TRBJ2-5; D may be TRBD1 (5 bases). The V end was cut by 4 bases, the J end by 2 bases, with 14 bases between. CDR1 is ENHRY and CDR2 is SYGVKD in the germline V gene. The CDR3 length is 15 residues. The CDR3 nucleotides read TGTGCCATCAGTGTAGGAGACAGTATTCAAGAGACCCAGTACTTC. Translation gives CAISVGDSIQETQYF.

The J gene is TRBJ1-1, the V gene TRBV7-8; possibly TRBD1 for D (5 bases). The length of the CDR3 is 14 residues. Trimming took off 1 base at V and 4 bases at J, with 10 bases between the two ends. Germline V gene sequence: CDR1 SGHVS, CDR2 FQNEAQ. The CDR3 DNA sequence: TGTGCCAGCAGCTTAGTCGCAGGGCTCACTGAAGCTTTCTTT. As protein: CASSLVAGLTEAFF.

The rearrangement links TRBV19 to TRBJ2-3; tentatively, D is TRBD1 or TRBD2 (6 bases each). The CDR3 has 17 residues. CDR1 is LNHDA and CDR2 is SQIVND in the germline V gene (reference sequence). Trimming removed 2 bases at V and 2 bases at J, with 17 bases between. The CDR3 DNA reads as TGTGCCAGTAGTATAAGATCGGGGGCGGCGATCACAGATACGCAGTATTTT. Its protein product is CASSIRSGAAITDTQYF.

J is TRBJ2-3 and V is TRBV7-2, with 9 bases matching TRBD2. Losses at the gene ends were 1 base for V and 7 bases for J; bases not matched to a gene: 9. CDR1 SGHTA and CDR2 FQGNSA come from the germline V gene. This CDR3 spans 16 amino acids. The DNA of the CDR3 is TGTGCCAGCAGCTTAGGGGCTGTAGCGGGAGCTAATACGCAGTATTTT. It encodes CASSLGAVAGANTQYF.

The V gene is TRBV18, the J gene TRBJ2-5, with 11 bases that match TRBD1. The CDR3 is made up of 15 amino acids. The germline V gene has CDR1 KGHSH and CDR2 LQKENI. With V trimmed by 6 bases and J by 5 bases, 8 bases remained unmatched. CDR3 DNA sequence: TGTGCCAGCTCCCGACGGACAGGGGGCGTCGAGACCCAGTACTTC. Translating gives CASSRRTGGVETQYF.

This chain connects TRBV29-1 to TRBJ1-1; the D is unclear. Germline loops: CDR1 SQVTM, CDR2 ANQGSEA. Trimming left V 3 bases short and J 5 bases short, with 4 bases between. The CDR3 totals 10 residues. The CDR3 nucleotides read TGCAGCGTTGAGGTGACTGAAGCTTTCTTT. Protein sequence: CSVEVTEAFF.

The rearrangement links TRBV9 to TRBJ2-3; a weak D match, TRBD1 (6 bases). This CDR3 has 14 residues. Germline loops: CDR1 SGDLS, CDR2 YYNGEE. The V end lost 9 bases, the J end lost 0 bases, and 14 bases lay between the germline ends. The CDR3 reads CATTTGASTDTQYF. Here the CDR3 DNA reads TGTGCCACCACGACAGGCGCCAGCACAGATACGCAGTATTTT.

This chain connects TRBV6-4 to TRBJ2-5; 11 bases match TRBD2. The CDR3 covers 15 residues. The germline CDR1 and CDR2 sequences are MRHNA and SNTAGT. V was pared by 6 bases and J by 5 bases, with 8 bases of the junction left unmatched. CDR3 sequence (DNA): TGTGCCAGCAGCCCTTCTAGCGGGGGGTTGGAGACCCAGTACTTC. Protein sequence: CASSPSSGGLETQYF.

The chain links TRBV18 to TRBJ2-7; D is unclear. Trimming took 2 bases from V and 5 from J, leaving 4 bases between them. CDR3 size: 11 residues. Germline V gene sequence: CDR1 KGHSH, CDR2 LQKENI. The CDR3, as DNA: TGTGCCAGCTCACCAGGGGACGAGCAGTACTTC. Translating gives CASSPGDEQYF.

The CDR3 reads CASSLGTYNEQFF. The CDR3 DNA reads as TGTGCCAGCAGTTTGGGGACTTACAATGAGCAGTTCTTC. The chain is built from TRBV12-3 or TRBV12-4 and TRBJ2-1; TRBD2 might be the D (6 bases). The CDR3 consists of 13 residues. Trimming stripped 3 bases from V and 4 bases from J, with 7 bases between.

The J gene is TRBJ2-7, the V gene TRBV4-3; D possibly corresponds to TRBD1 (6 bases). V was shortened by 0 bases and J by 3 bases, with 9 bases between the two germline ends. The CDR3 has 14 residues. The germline V gene encodes CDR1 LGHNA and CDR2 YSLEER. The CDR3 loop is CASSQEKGGYEQYF. In DNA, the CDR3 is TGCGCCAGCAGCCAAGAGAAAGGGGGCTACGAGCAGTACTTC.

This chain joins TRBV28 and TRBJ2-3; D call uncertain. The V and J ends lost 2 bases and 3 bases respectively, with 3 bases between them. This CDR3 spans 12 amino acids. The germline V gene has CDR1 MDHEN and CDR2 SYDVKM. Here the CDR3 reads CASSLGTDTQYF. CDR3 coding DNA: TGTGCCAGCAGTTTAGGTACAGATACGCAGTATTTT.

This clone was recorded only once. The rearrangement joins TRBV5-5 to TRBJ2-1; D may be TRBD2 (6 bases). Trimming cost V 5 bases and J 5 bases, with 23 bases left between them. The CDR3 has 17 amino acids. Germline assignment: CDR1 SGHKS and CDR2 YYEKEE (reference sequence). The CDR3 sequence is CASRSLALAFLDNEQFF. The CDR3 nucleotides read TGTGCCAGCAGGTCTTTAGCGCTAGCGTTTCTCGACAATGAGCAGTTCTTC.

The gene calls are TRBV10-1 and TRBJ2-4; D is unresolved. Germline values: CDR1 WNHNN, CDR2 SYGVQD (reference sequence). The CDR3 is made up of 13 amino acids. V gave up 3 bases and J gave up 7 bases, with 10 bases separating them. The CDR3, as DNA: TGCGCCAGCAGTGACGGACGCGAGAACATTCAGTACTTC. The encoded protein is CASSDGRENIQYF.

This chain joins TRBV18 and TRBJ1-1; 10 nucleotides line up with TRBD1. CDR1 KGHSH and CDR2 LQKENI come from the germline V gene. The CDR3 is 14 amino acids. V lost 3 bases, J lost 5 bases, and 3 bases stayed unmatched. CDR3 DNA sequence: TGTGCCAGCTCACCGGGACAGGGGTTTACTGAAGCTTTCTTT. This gives the protein CASSPGQGFTEAFF. Variable domain in full (rest from reference TRBV18 and TRBJ1-1): NAGVMQNPRHLVRRRGQEARLRCSPMKGHSHVYWYRQLPEEGLKFMVYLQKENIIDESGMPKERFSAEFPKEGPSILRIQQVVRGDSAAYFCASSPGQGFTEAFFGQGTRLTVV.

On this clone itself: Additional DNA sequences in this sample encode the identical CDR3. The rearrangement joins TRBV29-1 to TRBJ2-2; TRBD1 agrees at 7 bases. The V gene end was trimmed by 5 bases and the J gene end by 3 bases; junction bases not matched to a gene: 6. CDR1 and CDR2 from the germline V gene are SQVTM and ANQGSEA. The CDR3 has 14 amino acids. CDR3 coding DNA: TGCAGCGTTAGACAGGGTAGGGACACCGGGGAGCTGTTTTTT. Translating gives CSVRQGRDTGELFF.

The chain is built from TRBV14 and TRBJ1-6, with D tentatively TRBD1 (5 bases). The germline V and J ends were trimmed by 4 bases and 6 bases, with 7 bases remaining between them. CDR1 and CDR2 from the germline V gene are SGHDN and FVKESK. This CDR3 has 13 residues. The CDR3 loop reads CASSPRANSPLHF. CDR3 DNA sequence: TGTGCCAGCAGCCCCAGGGCTAATTCACCCCTCCACTTT. Drawing the rest from reference TRBV14 and TRBJ1-6, the complete variable domain is EAGVTQFPSHSVIEKGQTVTLRCDPISGHDNLYWYRRVMGKEIKFLLHFVKESKQDESGMPNNRFLAERTGGTYSTLKVQPAELEDSGVYFCASSPRANSPLHFGNGTRLTVT.

V is TRBV4-1 and J is TRBJ1-1, with D unresolved. The CDR3 runs 14 residues. Germline V CDR1 and CDR2: MGHRA, YSYEKL. The germline V and J ends were trimmed by 5 bases and 1 base, with 11 bases remaining between them. The CDR3 bases are TGCGCCAGCAGCTCCCAAGGGCAGAACACTGAAGCTTTCTTT. Amino acids: CASSSQGQNTEAFF.

V and J are TRBV11-2 and TRBJ2-7; 8 bases agree with TRBD2. Trimming at V came to 4 bases and at J to 5 bases, leaving 10 bases not matched to a gene. CDR3 size: 15 residues. Germline V CDR1 and CDR2: SGHAT, FQNNGV. The CDR3: CASSSTAGVGNEQYF. The DNA for the CDR3 is TGTGCCAGCAGCTCCACAGCGGGAGTTGGGAACGAGCAGTACTTC.

V gene TRBV29-1 combines with J gene TRBJ2-5; 7 bases fit TRBD2. CDR3 length: 15 residues. Germline CDR1 SQVTM, CDR2 ANQGSEA. With 1 base clipped from V and 5 bases from J, the junction kept 10 bases outside the gene matches. CDR3 nucleotide sequence: TGCAGCGTTGAAGGGGGGGGAAGGTTGGAGGAGACCCAGTACTTC. Amino acids: CSVEGGGRLEETQYF. Combining the CDR3 with reference TRBV29-1 and TRBJ2-5 gives the whole variable domain SAVISQKPSRDICQRGTSLTIQCQVDSQVTMMFWYRQQPGQSLTLIATANQGSEATYESGFVIDKFPISRPNLTFSTLTVSNMSPEDSSIYLCSVEGGGRLEETQYFGPGTRLLVL.

The J gene is TRBJ2-2, the V gene TRBV5-6, with TRBD1 identical over 7 bases. J was trimmed by 7 bases and V by 3 bases; bases with no gene match: 12. The CDR3 consists of 16 residues. Germline lookup yields CDR1 SGHDT and CDR2 YYEEEE. CDR3 DNA sequence: TGTGCCAGCAGCTGGACCGGGACAGAATATTACGGGGAGCTGTTTTTT. Its translation is CASSWTGTEYYGELFF.

In this sample, this clone turned up once. V and J are TRBV24-1 and TRBJ1-2; tentative D call: TRBD1 (6 bases). The V end lost 4 bases, the J end lost 10 bases, and 12 bases lay between the germline ends. In germline, CDR1 is KGHDR, CDR2 SFDVKD. This CDR3 is built from 12 residues. The CDR3 reads CATSETGFDYTF. The CDR3, as DNA: TGTGCCACCAGTGAAACAGGGTTTGACTACACCTTC.